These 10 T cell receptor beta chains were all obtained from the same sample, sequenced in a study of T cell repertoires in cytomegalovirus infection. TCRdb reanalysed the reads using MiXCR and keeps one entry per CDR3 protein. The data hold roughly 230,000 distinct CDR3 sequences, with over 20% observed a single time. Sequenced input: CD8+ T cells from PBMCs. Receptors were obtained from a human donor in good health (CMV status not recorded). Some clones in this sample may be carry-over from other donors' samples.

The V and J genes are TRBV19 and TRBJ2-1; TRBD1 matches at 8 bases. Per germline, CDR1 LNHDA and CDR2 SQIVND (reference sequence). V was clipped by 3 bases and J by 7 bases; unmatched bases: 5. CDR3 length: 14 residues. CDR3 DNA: TGTGCCAGTAGTATCCCGACAGGGGAGAATGAGCAGTTCTTC. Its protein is CASSIPTGENEQFF.

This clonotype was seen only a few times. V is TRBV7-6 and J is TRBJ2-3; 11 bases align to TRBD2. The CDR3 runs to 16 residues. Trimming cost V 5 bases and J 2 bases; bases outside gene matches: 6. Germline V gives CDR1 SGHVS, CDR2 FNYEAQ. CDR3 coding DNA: TGTGCCAGCAGCACCGGACTAGCGGGTCCCACAGATACGCAGTATTTT. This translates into CASSTGLAGPTDTQYF.

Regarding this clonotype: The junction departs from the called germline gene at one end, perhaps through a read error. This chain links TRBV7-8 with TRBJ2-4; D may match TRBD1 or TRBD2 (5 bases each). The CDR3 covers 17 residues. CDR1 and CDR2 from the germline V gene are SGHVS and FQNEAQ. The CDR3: CASSLRDSSLARNIQYF. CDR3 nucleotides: TGTGCCAGCAGCCTCCGAGACAGCTCCCTAGCCAGAAACATTCAGTACTTC.

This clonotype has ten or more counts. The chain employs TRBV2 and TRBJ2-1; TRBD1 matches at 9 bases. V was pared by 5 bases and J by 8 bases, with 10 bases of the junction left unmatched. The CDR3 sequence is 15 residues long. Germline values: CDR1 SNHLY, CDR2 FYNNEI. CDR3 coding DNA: TGTGCCAGCAGTCTCACAGGGGGCCCGCGGGATGAGCAGTTCTTC. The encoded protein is CASSLTGGPRDEQFF.

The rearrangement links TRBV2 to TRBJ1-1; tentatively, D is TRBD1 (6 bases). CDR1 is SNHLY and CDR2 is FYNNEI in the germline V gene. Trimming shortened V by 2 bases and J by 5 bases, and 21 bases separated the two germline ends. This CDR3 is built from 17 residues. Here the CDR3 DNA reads TGTGCCAGCAGTGAAATCCCTGTTCACAGGGAGCTGACTGAAGCTTTCTTT. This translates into CASSEIPVHRELTEAFF.

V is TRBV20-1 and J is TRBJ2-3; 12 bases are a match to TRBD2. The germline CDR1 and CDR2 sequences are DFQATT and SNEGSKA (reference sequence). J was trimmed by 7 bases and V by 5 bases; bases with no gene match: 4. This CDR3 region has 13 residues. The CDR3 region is CSARLAGVNTQYF. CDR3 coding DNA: TGCAGTGCTCGACTAGCGGGGGTGAATACGCAGTATTTT.

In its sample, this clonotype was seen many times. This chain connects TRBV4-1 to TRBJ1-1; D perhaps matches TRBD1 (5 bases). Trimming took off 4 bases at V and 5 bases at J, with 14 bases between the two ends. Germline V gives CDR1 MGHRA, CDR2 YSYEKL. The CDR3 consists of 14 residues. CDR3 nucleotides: TGCGCCAGCAGCCTGGGTCAGGGCGGTACTGAAGCTTTCTTT. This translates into CASSLGQGGTEAFF.

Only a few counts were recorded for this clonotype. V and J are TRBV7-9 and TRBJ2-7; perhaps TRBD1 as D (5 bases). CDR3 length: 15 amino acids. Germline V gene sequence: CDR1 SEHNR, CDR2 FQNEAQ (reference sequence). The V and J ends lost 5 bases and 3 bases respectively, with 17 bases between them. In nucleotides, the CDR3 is TGTGCCAGCAGCGCGGACGGCCCAACAGGCTACGAGCAGTACTTC. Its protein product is CASSADGPTGYEQYF.

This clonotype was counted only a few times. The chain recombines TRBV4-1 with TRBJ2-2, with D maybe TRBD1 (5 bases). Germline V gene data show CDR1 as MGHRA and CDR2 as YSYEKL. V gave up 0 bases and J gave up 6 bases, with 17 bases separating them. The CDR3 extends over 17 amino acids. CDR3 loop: CASSQDDSPSWAGELFF. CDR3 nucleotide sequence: TGCGCCAGCAGCCAAGATGACAGTCCGTCGTGGGCCGGGGAGCTGTTTTTT.

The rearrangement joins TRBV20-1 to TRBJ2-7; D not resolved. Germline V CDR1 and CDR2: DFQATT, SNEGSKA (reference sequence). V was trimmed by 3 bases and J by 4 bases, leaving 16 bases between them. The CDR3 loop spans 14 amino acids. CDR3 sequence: CSARHLLQTYEQYF. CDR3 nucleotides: TGCAGTGCTAGGCACCTTTTGCAGACTTACGAGCAGTACTTC.